The clone carrying this T cell receptor (beta chain) appeared a single time. The repertoire was sequenced with immunoSEQ multiplex PCR; TCRdb's copy has only in-frame clones and lacks some. Here the sample spans 130,000 to 150,000 clones, roughly 90% being singletons. These data belong to a study of blood T cell repertoires in COVID-19. From germline, CDR1 is SEHNR and CDR2 FQNEAQ (reference sequence). This CDR3 is 16 amino acids long. After removal of 5 bases from V and 0 bases from J, the junction contained 6 bases not matched to a gene. This chain uses TRBV7-9 with TRBJ2-1, with 8 positions matching TRBD1. This TCR was sampled from a woman aged 30 to 39 with acute COVID-19. The sample consisted of PBMCs or T cells enriched from blood (not recorded which). CDR3 nucleotide sequence: TGTGCCAGCAGCATGGACGACAGGGGCTCCTACAATGAGCAGTTCTTC. This sequence encodes CASSMDDRGSYNEQFF.